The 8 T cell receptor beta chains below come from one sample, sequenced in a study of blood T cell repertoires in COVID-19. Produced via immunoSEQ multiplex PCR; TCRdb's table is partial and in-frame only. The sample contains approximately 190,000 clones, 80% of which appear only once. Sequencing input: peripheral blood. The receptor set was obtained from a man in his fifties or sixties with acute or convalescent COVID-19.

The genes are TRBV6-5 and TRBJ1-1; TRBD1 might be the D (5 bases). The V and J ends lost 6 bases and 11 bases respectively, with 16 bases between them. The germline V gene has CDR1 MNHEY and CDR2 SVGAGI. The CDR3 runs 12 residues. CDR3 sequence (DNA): TGTGCCAGCAGCCAGTCGGGGGAGCGGGCTTTCTTT. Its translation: CASSQSGERAFF.

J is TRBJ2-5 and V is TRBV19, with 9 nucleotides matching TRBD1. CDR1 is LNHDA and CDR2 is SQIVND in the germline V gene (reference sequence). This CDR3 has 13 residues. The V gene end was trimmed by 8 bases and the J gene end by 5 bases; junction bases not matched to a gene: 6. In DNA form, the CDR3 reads TGTGCCAGTTCGGACAGGGGAAGGGAGACCCAGTACTTC. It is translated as CASSDRGRETQYF.

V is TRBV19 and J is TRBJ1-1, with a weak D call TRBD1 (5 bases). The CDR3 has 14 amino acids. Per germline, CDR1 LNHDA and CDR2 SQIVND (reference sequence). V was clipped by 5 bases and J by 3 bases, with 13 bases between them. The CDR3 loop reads CASSVSGWDTEAFF. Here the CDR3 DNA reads TGTGCCAGTAGTGTGTCAGGGTGGGACACTGAAGCTTTCTTT.

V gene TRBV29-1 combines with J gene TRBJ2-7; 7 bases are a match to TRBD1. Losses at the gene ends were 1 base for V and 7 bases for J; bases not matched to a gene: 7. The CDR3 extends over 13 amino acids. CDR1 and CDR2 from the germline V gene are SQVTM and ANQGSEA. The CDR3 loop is CSVEGGGESEQYF. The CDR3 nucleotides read TGCAGCGTTGAAGGAGGGGGCGAGAGTGAGCAGTACTTC.

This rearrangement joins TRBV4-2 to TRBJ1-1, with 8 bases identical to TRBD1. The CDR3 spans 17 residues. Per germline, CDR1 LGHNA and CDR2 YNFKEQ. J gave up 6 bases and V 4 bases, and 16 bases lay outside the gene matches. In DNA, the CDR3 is TGTGCCAGCAGCCGAGGGGGGCTCCGGGACAGGTGGGCTGAAGCTTTCTTT. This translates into CASSRGGLRDRWAEAFF.

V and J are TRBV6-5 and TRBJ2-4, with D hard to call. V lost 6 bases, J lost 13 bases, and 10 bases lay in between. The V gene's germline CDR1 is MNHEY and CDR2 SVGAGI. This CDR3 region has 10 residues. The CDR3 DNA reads TGTGCCAGCAGCGCTACGATCCAGTACTTC. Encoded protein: CASSATIQYF.

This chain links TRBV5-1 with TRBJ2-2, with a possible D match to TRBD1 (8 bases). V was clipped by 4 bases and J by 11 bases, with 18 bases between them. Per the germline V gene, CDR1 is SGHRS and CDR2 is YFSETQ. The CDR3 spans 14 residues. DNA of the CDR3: TGCGCCAGCAGCAATACAGGGGGGGACGGCGAGCTGTTTTTT. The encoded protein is CASSNTGGDGELFF. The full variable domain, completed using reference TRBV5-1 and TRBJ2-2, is KAGVTQTPRYLIKTRGQQVTLSCSPISGHRSVSWYQQTPGQGLQFLFEYFSETQRNKGNFPGRFSGRQFSNSRSEMNVSTLELGDSALYLCASSNTGGDGELFFGEGSRLTVL.

This CDR3 reads CASSSKLGGHSGNTIYF. CDR3 sequence (DNA): TGTGCCAGCAGTTCCAAACTCGGTGGTCACTCTGGAAACACCATATATTTT. This rearrangement joins TRBV6-2 or TRBV6-3 to TRBJ1-3, with D hard to call. The germline V and J ends were trimmed by 4 bases and 0 bases, with 16 bases remaining between them. This CDR3 comprises 17 residues. The germline V gene has CDR1 MNHEY and CDR2 SVGEGT.